This T cell receptor beta chain stems from a study of CD8 T cells in ankylosing spondylitis. Library preparation for TCR beta used quantitative 5'-RACE with molecular barcodes. Via MiXCR, TCRdb re-called the 5' RACE reads, giving one row per CDR3 protein. The data show about 90,000 distinct CDR3 sequences, roughly 8.5% seen once. The CDR3 loop spans 17 amino acids. The germline V and J ends were trimmed by 0 bases and 6 bases, with 18 bases remaining between them. Germline CDR1 reads MGHRA; CDR2 reads YSYEKL. Study-wide points: Prior work had noted some motif variants in reactive arthritis blood and synovial fluid. About 8 highly homologous variants made up a TCR beta motif that seemed to typify ankylosing spondylitis blood. Disease-linked clones, CD8+, were relatively rare in peripheral blood. Reportedly, significant enrichment of disease-linked clones occurred in matched ankylosing spondylitis synovial fluid.

In its sample, this clonotype was seen a few times. Its antigen remains unknown. V gene TRBV4-1 combines with J gene TRBJ1-5; tentatively, D is TRBD1 (5 bases). The TCR comes from a male donor with ankylosing spondylitis. The sequenced sample was blood, either unsorted or a sorted T cell fraction (not recorded which). CDR3 protein: CASSQEFLRGVAQPQHF. The CDR3 DNA follows: TGCGCCAGCAGCCAAGAATTCTTGCGGGGGGTCGCTCAGCCCCAGCATTTT.